The rows below give T cell receptor beta chains drawn from one sample of a study of blood T cell repertoires in COVID-19. Data came from immunoSEQ multiplex PCR; TCRdb stores just in-frame clones and leaves some out. The sample consists of about 130,000 clones, around 87% of them appearing once. The sequenced sample was peripheral blood. These receptors were taken from a woman aged 60-75 years with acute or convalescent COVID-19. Both conserved end residues are part of each CDR3. D genes are given only for firm matches. Part of the rows lack a size; the others show once, few, many or a class for expanded clones.

j_call | d_call | clone_size | v_call | cdr3_nt | cdr3_aa
TRBJ2-7 | NA | NA | TRBV5-1 | TGCGCCAGCAGCTTTCAATTTGGTAGCGGTGGAACCTACGAGCAGTACTTC | CASSFQFGSGGTYEQYF
TRBJ1-2 | NA | NA | TRBV24-1 | TGTGCCACCAGTGATCCTACCCTTAACTATGGCTACACCTTC | CATSDPTLNYGYTF
TRBJ2-1 | NA | NA | TRBV9 | TGTGCCAGCAGCGCCAAACCTTATGGGGGGAGCTCCTACAATGAGCAGTTCTTC | CASSAKPYGGSSYNEQFF
TRBJ2-2 | TRBD2 | NA | TRBV9 | TGTGCCAGCAGCGTATCTAGCGGGCCTACCGGGGAGCTGTTTTTT | CASSVSSGPTGELFF
TRBJ1-2 | TRBD1 | NA | TRBV5-4 | TGTGCCAGCAGCAACTCAGGGGGAGAGTATGGCTACACCTTC | CASSNSGGEYGYTF
TRBJ2-5 | TRBD2 | NA | TRBV19 | TGTGCCAGTAGTATAAAGCTAGCGGGACAAGAGACCCAGTACTTC | CASSIKLAGQETQYF
TRBJ1-2 | NA | once | TRBV9 | TGTGCCAGCAGCGTTACAGGCCTCAACTATGGCTACACCTTC | CASSVTGLNYGYTF
TRBJ2-1 | TRBD2 | NA | TRBV27 | TGTGCCAGCAGTTTGACTAGCGGGAGGGCCGGTGAGCAGTTCTTC | CASSLTSGRAGEQFF
TRBJ1-4 | TRBD1 | NA | TRBV15 | TGTGCCACCAGCACAAGACAGGGGGCGGTGGGAGAAAAACTGTTTTTT | CATSTRQGAVGEKLFF
TRBJ2-5 | NA | NA | TRBV19 | TGTGCCAGCCGGGCCCCCCCGGGGGAGACCCAGTACTTC | CASRAPPGETQYF